This TCR beta chain was recovered during a study of regulatory T cells in long-lasting Graves disease. Background on the study: With positive TSH receptor antibodies and over 5 years of antithyroid drugs, Graves' disease was considered persistent. General study points: Persistent cases favored TRBV28, TRBJ1-2 and TRBJ2-5. Since the sample size was small, accuracy may have been reduced. Persistent patients had a count of shared public clonotypes (over 2,500) that exceeded that of new patients (about 870).

This clonotype was observed a few times. What it binds is not known. With iRepertoire HTBI primers and Arm-PCR of CDR3 regions, TCR beta libraries were built. TCRdb analysed the multiplex PCR reads with MiXCR anew, one entry per CDR3 protein. The data contain 650,000 to 850,000 distinct CDR3 sequences, 25% to 35% of them seen just once; the ten biggest clones take up 40% to 55%. The germline V gene has CDR1 MNHNS and CDR2 SASEGT. The CDR3 spans 14 residues. Trimming took 5 bases from V and 2 from J, leaving 12 bases between them. Specified time point: persistent/refractory GD, antithyroid drugs over 5 years with positive TRAb. Generation of the TCR library employed RNA extracted from PBMCs.

The J gene is TRBJ1-1, the V gene TRBV6-1; D is unresolved. Material: peripheral blood mononuclear cells (PBMCs), obtained when the disease was refractory, from a patient treated with antithyroid drugs. The sequence was collected from a female donor with Graves disease. CDR3 in DNA: TGTGCCAGCAGTCAAGACAAACCCAACACTGAAGCTTTCTTT. Protein product: CASSQDKPNTEAFF.